A single sample gave rise to the 4 T cell receptor beta chains below, sequenced in a study of T cells in Graves' hyperthyroidism and ophthalmopathy. Amplification targeted TCR beta CDR3 regions from RNA transcripts. The study used the HTBI primer set for a first-round RT-PCR of the TCR CDR3. Each CDR3 protein is one row after TCRdb ran MiXCR on the multiplex PCR reads. Altogether 250,000 to 300,000 distinct CDR3 sequences are present, roughly an eighth being singletons, with the ten largest covering 7% to 9.5%. The sequenced sample consisted of blood. These receptors originate from a middle-aged woman with Graves' hyperthyroidism.

This clonotype appeared many times. This chain connects TRBV2 to TRBJ2-7; possible D gene TRBD2, 7 bases. V was clipped by 6 bases and J by 2 bases, with 14 bases between them. Germline CDR1 and CDR2: SNHLY and FYNNEI. CDR3 length equals 14 residues. The CDR3 region is CASRKGGGAYEQYF. In DNA form, the CDR3 reads TGTGCCAGCAGGAAGGGGGGGGGTGCCTACGAGCAGTACTTC.

This clonotype has only a few counts. V is TRBV12-5 and J is TRBJ2-6; D is unclear. The CDR3 has 13 amino acids. Between the trimmed V and J ends, which lost 11 bases and 1 base, there was a span of 9 bases. CDR1 LGHNT and CDR2 FRNRAP come from the germline V gene. The DNA of the CDR3 is TGTGCTTCCTGTAGTTCTGGGGCCAACGTCCTGACTTTC. The encoded protein is CASCSSGANVLTF.

V gene TRBV6-2 or TRBV6-3 combines with J gene TRBJ2-7; 7 positions agree with TRBD1. V was pared by 6 bases and J by 0 bases, with 14 bases of the junction left unmatched. Germline V CDR1 and CDR2: MNHEY, SVGEGT. There are 17 residues in the CDR3. CDR3 in DNA: TGTGCCAGCAGCTTCCCAGGGGTACAGGGGAGCTCCTACGAGCAGTACTTC. This gives the protein CASSFPGVQGSSYEQYF.

The gene calls are TRBV7-9 and TRBJ1-1; weak D call: TRBD1 (6 bases). V shed 5 bases and J shed 0 bases, with 16 bases lying between them. This CDR3 spans 16 amino acids. Germline V gene data show CDR1 as SEHNR and CDR2 as FQNEAQ (reference sequence). CDR3 in DNA: TGTGCCAGCAGCGATAGAAACAGGGATTTGAACACTGAAGCTTTCTTT. The encoded protein is CASSDRNRDLNTEAFF.